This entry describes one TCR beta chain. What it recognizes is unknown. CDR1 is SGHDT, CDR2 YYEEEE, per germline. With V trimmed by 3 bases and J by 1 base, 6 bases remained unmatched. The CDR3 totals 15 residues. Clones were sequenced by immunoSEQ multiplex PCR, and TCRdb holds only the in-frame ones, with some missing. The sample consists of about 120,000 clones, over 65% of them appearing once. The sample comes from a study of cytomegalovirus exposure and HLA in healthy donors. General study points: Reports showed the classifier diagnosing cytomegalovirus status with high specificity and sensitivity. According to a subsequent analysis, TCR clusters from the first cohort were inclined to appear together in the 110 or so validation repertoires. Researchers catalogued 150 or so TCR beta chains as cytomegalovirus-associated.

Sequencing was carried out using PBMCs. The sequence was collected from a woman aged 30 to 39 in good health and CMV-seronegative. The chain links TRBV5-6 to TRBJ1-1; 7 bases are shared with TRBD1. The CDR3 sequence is CASSYTGTANTEAFF. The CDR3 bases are TGTGCCAGCAGCTATACCGGGACAGCGAACACTGAAGCTTTCTTT.